This T cell receptor (beta chain) was obtained from a study of shared clonotypes between healthy human individuals. Overall study findings and caveats: Some clonotypes were shared by all four sorted-subset donors, while others were not shared. The non-shared ones had lower generation probabilities than the shared ones. In having few donors, the study represented limited genetic and exposure-history diversity. Sample collection involved blood only; tissue repertoires are likely different.

Splitting of each subset's genomic DNA was done evenly across several immunoSEQ plates. This table comes from immunoSEQ multiplex PCR, and its TCRdb copy is limited to in-frame clones, with some not included. The profile shows 560,000 or so clones, about 95% of them singletons. On this clone: Its antigen remains unknown.

The CDR3 is made up of 15 amino acids. Germline CDR1 WNHNN, CDR2 SYGVQD (reference sequence). V gave up 4 bases and J gave up 4 bases; unmatched junction bases: 4. CD45RO-negative cells were positively selected for CCR7, leaving out terminally differentiated effector memory CD45RA+ cells. Sequencing was done on a sample of naive CD8+ T cells sorted from blood. This chain uses TRBV10-1 with TRBJ2-3; 11 nucleotides line up with TRBD2. This TCR was sampled from a woman between 25 and 40 years old in good health. CDR3 protein: CASSVLAGVPDTQYF. Here the CDR3 DNA reads TGCGCCAGCAGTGTACTAGCGGGAGTACCAGATACGCAGTATTTT.